Sequencing of this T cell receptor beta chain was carried out in a study of blood T cell repertoires in COVID-19. Original handling: Estimation of nucleated cell counts relied on the amplification of reference gene primers. The protocol was immunoSEQ multiplex PCR, while the TCRdb copy is restricted to in-frame clones and leaves out a portion. The DNA was the basis for D and trimming; V, J and clone size are from that table. The sample consists of fewer than 400,000 clones, roughly 89% of them appearing once. Participants spanned ages about 18 to 95 years and resided in roughly 26 US areas. Participants' own reports of clinical history determined their cohort assignment. Donors in Cohort 3 counted as recovered after two negative PCRs, clearance, or symptom resolution. Trimming took 4 bases from V and 2 from J; bases not matched to a gene: 18. CDR1 SGHDT and CDR2 YYEEEE come from the germline V gene. CDR3 length: 18 amino acids.

Material: PBMCs or T cells enriched from blood (not recorded which). V usage is TRBV5-6 and J usage is TRBJ2-7, with TRBD1 identical over 7 bases. This receptor was identified in a woman aged 18 to 35 who had recovered from COVID-19. The CDR3 DNA reads TGTGCCAGCAGCCTGGAGACAGTCAGGGGGTCCCTTACCTACGAGCAGTACTTC. It translates to CASSLETVRGSLTYEQYF.